A single sample is the source of the 12 T cell receptor beta chains below, sequenced in a study of shared clonotypes between healthy human individuals (TCRdb year 2020). Library generation was performed with the immunoSEQ multiplex PCR assay. Entries here come from immuneACCESS through TCRdb and include only in-frame sequences with V and J called. Some clones fail to appear in such tables; in the studies checked, an unresolved V gene covers under half of the shortfall, and the cause of the remainder is unknown. This sample has roughly 220,000 clones in its table, and approximately 65% of those were observed once. The ten largest clones capture approximately 12% of the sample. The source material was memory CD4+ T cells sorted from blood. The cell subset or site label, as the study defines it: CD45RA-negative fraction. These receptors were collected from a man aged 25 to 40 in good health.

CDR3 sequence (DNA): TGTGCCAGCTCACCATTCCCCGCGGGAGGGCTCACAGATACGCAGTATTTT. Translation: CASSPFPAGGLTDTQYF. This sequence joins TRBV18 and TRBJ2-3, with 9 positions matching TRBD2. Germline V gene lookup returns CDR1 KGHSH and CDR2 LQKENI. V was pared by 2 bases and J by 2 bases, with 8 bases of the junction left unmatched. The length of the CDR3 is 17 residues.

This chain connects TRBV6-1 to TRBJ2-7; unclear D gene. The V gene's germline CDR1 is MNHNS and CDR2 SASEGT. The CDR3 is 10 residues long. V lost 8 bases to trimming and J lost 7 bases, with 9 bases between them. In nucleotides, the CDR3 is TGTGCCAGCCGCCTGGGTGAGCAGTACTTC. This codes for CASRLGEQYF.

This clone was seen more than once but under ten times. The genes are TRBV27 and TRBJ2-7; TRBD2 matches 8 bases. The J segment lost 3 bases and the V segment lost 6 bases, leaving 10 bases of the junction unmatched. This CDR3 is built from 15 residues. CDR1 and CDR2 from the germline V gene are MNHEY and SMNVEV (reference sequence). This chain's CDR3 is CASRLNSGVNYEQYF. The CDR3 DNA sequence: TGTGCCAGCAGGCTCAATAGCGGGGTAAACTACGAGCAGTACTTC.

The chain carries TRBV15 and TRBJ2-6; D might be TRBD2 (5 bases). Trimming left V 0 bases short and J 4 bases short, with 10 bases between. CDR3 length equals 16 residues. Germline V gene lookup returns CDR1 LNHNV and CDR2 YYDKDF (reference sequence). The DNA of the CDR3 is TGTGCCACCAGCAGAGATCCGGGGTCCGGGGCCAACGTCCTGACTTTC. Its protein is CATSRDPGSGANVLTF.

The chain uses TRBV10-3 and TRBJ1-4, with D possibly matching TRBD1 (6 bases). The CDR3 extends over 14 amino acids. Trimming stripped 11 bases from V and 5 bases from J, with 18 bases between. Per germline, CDR1 ENHRY and CDR2 SYGVKD. CDR3 residues: CAARSDSQNEKLFF. In DNA form, the CDR3 reads TGTGCCGCGCGATCGGACAGCCAAAATGAAAAACTGTTTTTT.

This clone showed up just a few times. V is TRBV7-9 and J is TRBJ1-2, with TRBD1 as a possible D gene (5 bases). The V gene's germline CDR1 is SEHNR and CDR2 FQNEAQ (reference sequence). The V gene lost 1 base and the J gene lost 4 bases, with 10 bases spanning the gap. The CDR3 spans 14 residues. The CDR3, as DNA: TGTGCCAGCAGCTTAGGGCAGGGAAGCTATGGCTACACCTTC. This codes for CASSLGQGSYGYTF.

CDR3 coding DNA: TGCGCCAGCAGCCAAGATGGGGATACCCACGATACGCAGTATTTT. It yields the protein CASSQDGDTHDTQYF. This chain connects TRBV4-3 to TRBJ2-3; D call uncertain. The germline V and J ends were trimmed by 0 bases and 6 bases, with 13 bases remaining between them. Germline CDR1 and CDR2: LGHNA and YSLEER. CDR3 length equals 15 residues.

The chain combines TRBV7-2 with TRBJ2-7; D is perhaps TRBD1 (6 bases). V dropped 6 bases and J dropped 2 bases, with 14 bases sitting between them. CDR3 length: 14 amino acids. Germline loops: CDR1 SGHTA, CDR2 FQGNSA. The CDR3 loop reads CASRKGGHPYEQYF. In DNA form, the CDR3 reads TGTGCCAGCAGGAAAGGGGGACACCCCTACGAGCAGTACTTC.

The V gene is TRBV9, the J gene TRBJ2-7, with D perhaps matching TRBD2 (5 bases). CDR1 is SGDLS and CDR2 is YYNGEE in the germline V gene. The CDR3 consists of 18 residues. V gave up 0 bases and J gave up 0 bases, with 19 bases separating them. CDR3 bases: TGTGCCAGCAGCGTAGCTGAGTCCGGCCCGGGGATCTCCTACGAGCAGTACTTC. Translated: CASSVAESGPGISYEQYF.

At least ten counts were recorded for this clone. Written as DNA, the CDR3 is TGTGCCAGCAGTGTGTTTACAGGGCGATCCTACGAGCAGTACTTC. As protein: CASSVFTGRSYEQYF. The V call is TRBV2, the J call TRBJ2-7; possible D gene TRBD1, 6 bases. Germline V lookup: CDR1 SNHLY, CDR2 FYNNEI. Between the trimmed V and J ends, which lost 4 bases and 1 base, there was a span of 14 bases. CDR3 size: 15 residues.

V is TRBV6-1 and J is TRBJ1-1, with D perhaps matching TRBD1 (6 bases). This CDR3 region has 14 residues. V dropped 8 bases and J dropped 1 base, with 14 bases sitting between them. Germline lookup yields CDR1 MNHNS and CDR2 SASEGT. CDR3 residues: CASSIDRPNTEAFF. DNA for the CDR3: TGTGCCAGCTCCATCGACAGGCCGAACACTGAAGCTTTCTTT.

The chain carries TRBV5-4 and TRBJ2-7, with 7 bases identical to TRBD2. The CDR3 loop spans 17 amino acids. The junction had 14 bases not matched to a gene; V was cut back by 3 bases and J by 2 bases. CDR1 and CDR2 from the germline V gene are SGHNT and YYREEE (reference sequence). The DNA of the CDR3 is TGTGCCAGCAGCTCGGGGGGAAGCGCTGCCACGACCTACGAGCAGTACTTC. Translation: CASSSGGSAATTYEQYF.